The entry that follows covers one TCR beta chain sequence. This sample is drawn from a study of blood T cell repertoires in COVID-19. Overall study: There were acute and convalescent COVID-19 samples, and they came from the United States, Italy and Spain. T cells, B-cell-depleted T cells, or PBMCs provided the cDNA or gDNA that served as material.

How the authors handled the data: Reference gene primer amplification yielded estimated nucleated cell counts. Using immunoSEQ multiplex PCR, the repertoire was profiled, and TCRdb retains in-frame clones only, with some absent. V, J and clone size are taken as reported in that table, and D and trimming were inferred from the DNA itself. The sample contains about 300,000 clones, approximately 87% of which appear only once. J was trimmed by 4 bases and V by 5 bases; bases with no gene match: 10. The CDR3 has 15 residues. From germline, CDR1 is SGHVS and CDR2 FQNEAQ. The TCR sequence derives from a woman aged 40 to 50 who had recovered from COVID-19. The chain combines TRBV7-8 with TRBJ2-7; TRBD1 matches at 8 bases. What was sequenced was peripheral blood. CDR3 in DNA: TGTGCCAGCAGCCCCCGGACAGGGTCGGAATACGAGCAGTACTTC. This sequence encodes CASSPRTGSEYEQYF.